The present entry profiles one TCR beta chain with its context. Produced via immunoSEQ multiplex PCR; TCRdb's table is partial and in-frame only. This table holds fewer than 120,000 clones, 87% found once. This record belongs to a study of T cell responses to AZD1222 COVID-19 vaccine. From germline, CDR1 is GTSNPN and CDR2 SVGIG (reference sequence). This CDR3 has 13 amino acids. Trimming left V 2 bases short and J 4 bases short, with 11 bases between. The source material was peripheral blood, sampled on day 0 of AZD1222 vaccination. The V gene is TRBV30, the J gene TRBJ2-5, with D maybe TRBD1 (6 bases). The sequence was obtained from an adult in good health. CDR3 bases: TGTGCCTGGAGTAAGGGACACATAGAGACCCAGTACTTC. Protein: CAWSKGHIETQYF.